This T cell receptor (beta chain) was recorded in a study of cytomegalovirus exposure and HLA in healthy donors. Study-wide results and caveats: Listed as cytomegalovirus-associated were 150 or so TCR beta chains. The study found most TCR sequences rare, yet found some public TCRs in many donors.

The CDR3 sequence is 11 residues long. CDR1 and CDR2 from the germline V gene are DFQATT and SNEGSKA (reference sequence). Here immunoSEQ multiplex PCR was the method, and the copy in TCRdb shows in-frame clones only, minus some. This table has roughly 130,000 clones, around nine tenths appearing once. This clone was recorded only once. Antigen: not known. A read error may produce the germline difference seen at one junction end. Material for sequencing was PBMCs. The rearrangement links TRBV20-1 to TRBJ2-1, with TRBD1 identical over 7 bases. The receptor was isolated from a man aged 30-40 years in good health and CMV-seronegative. CDR3 protein: CSGRARQGVVF. The DNA of the CDR3 is TGCAGTGGGCGGGCCAGGCAGGGGGTTGTCTTC.